A single sample is the source of the 10 T cell receptor beta chains below, sequenced in a study of cytotoxic CD8 clonotypes in ibrutinib-treated CLL. The repertoire was sequenced with immunoSEQ multiplex PCR; TCRdb's copy has only in-frame clones and lacks some. The data hold around 300,000 clones, with approximately 80% observed a single time. The sample in question was PBMCs, obtained before ibrutinib treatment. The receptor set was obtained from a human donor with chronic lymphocytic leukemia.

The V gene is TRBV4-2, the J gene TRBJ1-3, with 7 nucleotides matching TRBD1. The CDR3 contains 16 residues. Per germline, CDR1 LGHNA and CDR2 YNFKEQ. V lost 0 bases and J lost 1; bases outside the gene matches: 3. CDR3 nucleotide sequence: TGTGCCAGCAGCCAAGAACCGACAGGGTCTGGAAACACCATATATTTT. Translation gives CASSQEPTGSGNTIYF.

V gene TRBV5-6 combines with J gene TRBJ2-7; tentatively, D is TRBD1 or TRBD2 (5 bases each). Germline V CDR1 and CDR2: SGHDT, YYEEEE. The CDR3 is 17 residues long. With 0 bases removed from V and 6 bases from J, the gap between germline ends came to 22 bases. CDR3 sequence (DNA): TGTGCCAGCAGCTTGGCGGGATCGGGGCTCCGATCATCCGAGCAGTACTTC. This codes for CASSLAGSGLRSSEQYF.

The chain links TRBV13 to TRBJ2-3; TRBD2 matches at 7 bases. Germline-derived CDR1 and CDR2 are PRHDT and FYEKMQ (reference sequence). Trimming took 5 bases from V and 0 from J; bases not matched to a gene: 11. The CDR3 contains 17 residues. The CDR3 reads CASSPGVAGASTDTQYF. CDR3 nucleotide sequence: TGTGCCAGCAGCCCCGGGGTAGCGGGTGCTAGCACAGATACGCAGTATTTT. The full variable domain, with the rest looked up from reference TRBV13 and TRBJ2-3, is AAGVIQSPRHLIKEKRETATLKCYPIPRHDTVYWYQQGPGQDPQFLISFYEKMQSDKGSIPDRFSAQQFSDYHSELNMSSLELGDSALYFCASSPGVAGASTDTQYFGPGTRLTVL.

CDR3 residues: CATKSNTEAFF. CDR3 coding DNA: TGTGCCACTAAATCGAACACTGAAGCTTTCTTT. This rearrangement joins TRBV10-3 to TRBJ1-1; the D is unclear. CDR1 and CDR2 from the germline V gene are ENHRY and SYGVKD. V shed 10 bases and J shed 1 base, with 7 bases lying between them. The CDR3 length is 11 residues.

The chain couples TRBV28 to TRBJ2-7; TRBD1 might be the D (5 bases). The V gene lost 10 bases and the J gene lost 2 bases, with 15 bases spanning the gap. CDR1 and CDR2 from the germline V gene are MDHEN and SYDVKM. CDR3 size: 13 residues. CDR3 in amino acids: CAILDSGTYEQYF. DNA of the CDR3: TGTGCCATCCTAGACAGTGGTACCTACGAGCAGTACTTC.

The chain has TRBV5-6 and TRBJ1-5, with 9 bases that match TRBD1. The CDR3 sequence is 15 residues long. J was trimmed by 5 bases and V by 2 bases; bases with no gene match: 5. Germline CDR1 reads SGHDT; CDR2 reads YYEEEE. CDR3 sequence reads: CASSFGQGIDQPQHF. The CDR3 region has the DNA TGTGCCAGCAGCTTCGGACAGGGGATAGATCAGCCCCAGCATTTT.

CDR3: CASSLKSTDTQYF. The CDR3 nucleotides are TGTGCCAGCAGCTTGAAGAGCACAGATACGCAGTATTTT. This sequence joins TRBV5-4 and TRBJ2-3; D unresolved. This CDR3 spans 13 amino acids. V lost 1 base to trimming and J lost 0 bases, with 3 bases between them. Germline assignment: CDR1 SGHNT and CDR2 YYREEE (reference sequence).

This sequence joins TRBV5-1 and TRBJ2-3; TRBD2 agrees at 9 bases. This CDR3 is 15 amino acids long. The V and J ends lost 5 bases and 4 bases, in that order; junction bases with no gene match: 8. CDR1 is SGHRS, CDR2 YFSETQ, per germline. The CDR3 DNA reads TGCGCCAGCAGGACACTAGCGGGTTGGTCAGATACGCAGTATTTT. This sequence encodes CASRTLAGWSDTQYF.

The V call is TRBV5-8, the J call TRBJ1-3; 9 positions match TRBD1. The CDR3 is 14 residues long. V shed 7 bases, J shed 2 bases, and the junction held 4 bases outside the gene matches. Germline-derived CDR1 and CDR2 are SGHTS and YDEGEE. CDR3 DNA sequence: TGTGCCAGCGGACAGGGGACAGCTGGAAACACCATATATTTT. It encodes CASGQGTAGNTIYF. The full variable domain, completed using reference TRBV5-8 and TRBJ1-3, is EAGVTQSPTHLIKTRGQQATLRCSPISGHTSVYWYQQALGLGLQFLLWYDEGEERNRGNFPPRFSGRQFPNYSSELNVNALELEDSALYLCASGQGTAGNTIYFGEGSWLTVV.

The V and J genes are TRBV19 and TRBJ2-5, with no clear D. Germline CDR1 and CDR2: LNHDA and SQIVND (reference sequence). Trimming left V 3 bases short and J 0 bases short, with 5 bases between. The CDR3 totals 13 residues. The CDR3 sequence is CASSMAYQETQYF. CDR3 in DNA: TGTGCCAGTAGTATGGCATACCAAGAGACCCAGTACTTC.